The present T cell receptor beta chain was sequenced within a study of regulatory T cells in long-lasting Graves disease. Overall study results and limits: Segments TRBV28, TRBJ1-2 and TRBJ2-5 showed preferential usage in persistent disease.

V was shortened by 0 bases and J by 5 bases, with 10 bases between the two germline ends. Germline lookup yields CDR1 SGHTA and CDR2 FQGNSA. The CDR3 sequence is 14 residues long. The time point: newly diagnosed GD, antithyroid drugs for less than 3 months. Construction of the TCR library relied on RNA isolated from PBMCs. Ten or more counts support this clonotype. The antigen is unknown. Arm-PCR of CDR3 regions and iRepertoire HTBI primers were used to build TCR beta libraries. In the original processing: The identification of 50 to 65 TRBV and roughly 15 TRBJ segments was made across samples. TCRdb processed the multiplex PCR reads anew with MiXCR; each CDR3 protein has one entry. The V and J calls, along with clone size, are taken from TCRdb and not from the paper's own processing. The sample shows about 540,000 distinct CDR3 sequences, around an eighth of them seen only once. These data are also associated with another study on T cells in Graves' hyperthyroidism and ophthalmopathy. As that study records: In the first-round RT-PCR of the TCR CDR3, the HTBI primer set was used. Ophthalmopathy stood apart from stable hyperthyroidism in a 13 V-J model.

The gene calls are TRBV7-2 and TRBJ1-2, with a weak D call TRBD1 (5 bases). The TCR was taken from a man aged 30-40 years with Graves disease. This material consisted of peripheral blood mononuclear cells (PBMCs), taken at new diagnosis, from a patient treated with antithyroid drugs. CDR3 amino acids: CASSLARGSYGYTF. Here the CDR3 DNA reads TGTGCCAGCAGCTTAGCGAGGGGTAGTTATGGCTACACCTTC.